The 18 T cell receptor beta chains in this list originate from one sample, sequenced in a study of blood T cell repertoires in COVID-19. Measured with immunoSEQ multiplex PCR; TCRdb has only the in-frame clones, and not every one. The sample shows hundreds of thousands of clones, approximately 88% of them seen only once. Sequencing used PBMCs or T cells enriched from blood (not recorded which). The receptors shown here come from a woman between 18 and 30 years old who had recovered from COVID-19.

The chain employs TRBV15 and TRBJ1-2, with D perhaps matching TRBD1 (6 bases). V lost 1 base and J 6 bases, leaving 12 bases between the germline ends. The CDR3 is 14 amino acids. Germline V lookup: CDR1 LNHNV, CDR2 YYDKDF (reference sequence). The CDR3 loop reads CATSRGQGLDGYTF. In nucleotides, the CDR3 is TGTGCCACCAGCAGAGGGCAGGGGCTCGATGGCTACACCTTC.

This clone was recorded only once. The CDR3 region is CASSVQGLEAFF. In DNA form, the CDR3 reads TGTGCCAGCAGCGTACAGGGCCTTGAAGCTTTCTTT. The chain couples TRBV11-2 to TRBJ1-1; tentative D call: TRBD1 (6 bases). Germline V CDR1 and CDR2: SGHAT, FQNNGV. V lost 5 bases and J lost 7, with 11 bases in between. This CDR3 spans 12 amino acids. The entire variable domain, with the rest obtained from reference TRBV11-2 and TRBJ1-1, is as follows: EAGVAQSPRYKIIEKRQSVAFWCNPISGHATLYWYQQILGQGPKLLIQFQNNGVVDDSQLPKDRFSAERLKGVDSTLKIQPAKLEDSAVYLCASSVQGLEAFFGQGTRLTVV.

V and J are TRBV7-2 and TRBJ2-7; D uncertain. The CDR3 is 14 amino acids. The V and J ends lost 4 bases and 2 bases respectively, with 12 bases between them. Per germline, CDR1 SGHTA and CDR2 FQGNSA. Here the CDR3 DNA reads TGTGCCAGCAGCTCCATTGGCAGGACCTACGAGCAGTACTTC. As protein: CASSSIGRTYEQYF.

In regard to this clone: At the DNA level, this CDR3 is encoded by other sequences in the same sample as well. The chain carries TRBV28 and TRBJ2-3; 10 positions agree with TRBD2. CDR1 and CDR2 (germline): MDHEN, SYDVKM. The V segment lost 4 bases and the J segment 1 base; nucleotides outside the gene matches: 5. CDR3 length equals 16 residues. Written as DNA, the CDR3 is TGTGCCAGCAGTTCCCCGCTAGCGGGGGGCACAGATACGCAGTATTTT. This codes for CASSSPLAGGTDTQYF.

V usage is TRBV5-1 and J usage is TRBJ1-1; maybe TRBD1 (5 bases). Germline CDR1 and CDR2: SGHRS and YFSETQ. The CDR3 has 13 residues. Trimming pared 0 bases from V and 8 bases from J, leaving 11 bases between. The CDR3 is CASSLDGTLEAFF. The CDR3, as DNA: TGCGCCAGCAGCTTGGATGGGACTTTGGAAGCTTTCTTT.

J is TRBJ2-4 and V is TRBV4-2; 7 nucleotides line up with TRBD1. CDR3 length equals 16 residues. V was pared by 7 bases and J by 0 bases, with 9 bases of the junction left unmatched. Per germline, CDR1 LGHNA and CDR2 YNFKEQ. CDR3 bases: TGTGCCAGCATGTCCGGGACAGACCTAGCCAAAAACATTCAGTACTTC. Translated, it gives CASMSGTDLAKNIQYF.

This clone appeared a single time. The chain has TRBV4-3 and TRBJ2-3; 13 bases fit TRBD2. V dropped 1 base and J dropped 4; count of bases not matched to a gene: 2. Germline lookup yields CDR1 LGHNA and CDR2 YSLEER. The CDR3 extends over 16 amino acids. Written as DNA, the CDR3 is TGCGCCAGCAGCCAAGGGACTAGCGGGAGTGCAGATACGCAGTATTTT. Its protein is CASSQGTSGSADTQYF.

The V gene is TRBV2, the J gene TRBJ2-3, with TRBD2 matching 12 bases. The CDR3 loop spans 17 amino acids. Germline V CDR1 and CDR2: SNHLY, FYNNEI. V trimming: 6 bases; J trimming: 1 base; junction bases outside the gene matches: 8. The CDR3 nucleotides are TGTGCCAGCAGCCGACCTAGCGGGGGGGCCGGCACAGATACGCAGTATTTT. Protein sequence: CASSRPSGGAGTDTQYF. Using reference TRBV2 and TRBJ2-3 for the parts outside the CDR3, the full variable domain is EPEVTQTPSHQVTQMGQEVILRCVPISNHLYFYWYRQILGQKVEFLVSFYNNEISEKSEIFDDQFSVERPDGSNFTLKIRSTKLEDSAMYFCASSRPSGGAGTDTQYFGPGTRLTVL.

The J gene is TRBJ1-1, the V gene TRBV6-5; D may be TRBD1 (6 bases). V was clipped by 6 bases and J by 1 base, with 9 bases between them. Germline CDR1 is MNHEY and CDR2 is SVGAGI. This CDR3 is 13 amino acids long. For the CDR3, the DNA is TGTGCCAGCAGAAGGACAGAGAACACTGAAGCTTTCTTT. Translation gives CASRRTENTEAFF.

V and J are TRBV6-5 and TRBJ2-3, with TRBD2 as a possible D gene (6 bases). The V gene's germline CDR1 is MNHEY and CDR2 SVGAGI. Trimming shortened V by 7 bases and J by 0 bases, and 11 bases separated the two germline ends. This CDR3 contains 14 residues. The CDR3 DNA is TGTGCCAGCAATCGACTAGGTAGCACAGATACGCAGTATTTT. Translated: CASNRLGSTDTQYF.

The chain joins TRBV27 to TRBJ1-1, with no clear D. Trimming removed 1 base at V and 6 bases at J, with 9 bases between. Germline CDR1 is MNHEY and CDR2 is SMNVEV (reference sequence). CDR3 length: 13 residues. The CDR3 here is CASSLLGSAEAFF. CDR3 nucleotide sequence: TGTGCCAGCAGTTTATTAGGAAGCGCTGAAGCTTTCTTT.

The chain carries TRBV27 and TRBJ1-5, with TRBD1 matching over 7 bases. Germline-derived CDR1 and CDR2 are MNHEY and SMNVEV (reference sequence). Trimming at V came to 5 bases and at J to 5 bases, leaving 9 bases not matched to a gene. This CDR3 contains 15 residues. CDR3 coding DNA: TGTGCCAGCAGTCTGGCTGGCAGGGGGTATCAGCCCCAGCATTTT. This codes for CASSLAGRGYQPQHF.

This CDR3 is CASSQGTGAGTEAFF. The CDR3 DNA reads TGTGCCAGCAGCCAAGGGACAGGGGCGGGGACTGAAGCTTTCTTT. The chain has TRBV4-2 and TRBJ1-1, with 9 positions matching TRBD1. J lost 5 bases, V lost 1 base, and 5 bases had no gene match. Germline CDR1 LGHNA, CDR2 YNFKEQ. The CDR3 sequence is 15 residues long.

To note about this clone: An end of the junction does not agree with germline; a read error may underlie this. The V and J genes are TRBV3-1 (or the pseudogene TRBV3-2) and TRBJ2-7, with 14 bases fitting TRBD2. In germline, CDR1 is LGHDT, CDR2 YNNKEL (reference sequence). CDR3 size: 16 residues. As DNA, the CDR3 is TGTGCCAGCAGCCAGGGACTAGCGGGGGTTTCCTACAAGCAGTACTTC. Protein: CASSQGLAGVSYKQYF.

The V gene is TRBV11-2, the J gene TRBJ2-3; weak D call: TRBD2 (7 bases). V gave up 4 bases and J gave up 0 bases, with 17 bases separating them. Germline CDR1 SGHAT, CDR2 FQNNGV. The CDR3 contains 17 residues. This CDR3 is CASSSNHGGPSTDTQYF. The CDR3 DNA is TGTGCCAGCAGCTCAAACCACGGGGGGCCTAGCACAGATACGCAGTATTTT.

The chain is built from TRBV6-6 and TRBJ2-2; D is possibly TRBD2 (6 bases). The CDR3 runs 18 residues. Germline CDR1 reads MNHNY; CDR2 reads SVGAGI (reference sequence). Trimming removed 5 bases at V and 1 base at J, with 20 bases between. The CDR3 bases are TGTGCCAGCAGTCCGAGCTTTCTTGCGGGAAAGAACACCGGGGAGCTGTTTTTT. It yields the protein CASSPSFLAGKNTGELFF.

V usage is TRBV7-2 and J usage is TRBJ1-1; D is unresolved. V was cut by 5 bases and J by 5 bases, with 9 bases left in between. This CDR3 has 12 residues. From germline, CDR1 is SGHTA and CDR2 FQGNSA. The CDR3: CASSGPFTEAFF. CDR3 in DNA: TGTGCCAGCAGCGGCCCATTTACTGAAGCTTTCTTT.

This chain connects TRBV4-3 to TRBJ1-1, with 7 nucleotides matching TRBD1. With 1 base clipped from V and 6 bases from J, the junction kept 8 bases outside the gene matches. Germline V lookup: CDR1 LGHNA, CDR2 YSLEER. The CDR3 covers 15 residues. CDR3 in amino acids: CASSQGVTGAAEAFF. The CDR3 nucleotides are TGCGCCAGCAGCCAAGGAGTCACAGGGGCCGCTGAAGCTTTCTTT.